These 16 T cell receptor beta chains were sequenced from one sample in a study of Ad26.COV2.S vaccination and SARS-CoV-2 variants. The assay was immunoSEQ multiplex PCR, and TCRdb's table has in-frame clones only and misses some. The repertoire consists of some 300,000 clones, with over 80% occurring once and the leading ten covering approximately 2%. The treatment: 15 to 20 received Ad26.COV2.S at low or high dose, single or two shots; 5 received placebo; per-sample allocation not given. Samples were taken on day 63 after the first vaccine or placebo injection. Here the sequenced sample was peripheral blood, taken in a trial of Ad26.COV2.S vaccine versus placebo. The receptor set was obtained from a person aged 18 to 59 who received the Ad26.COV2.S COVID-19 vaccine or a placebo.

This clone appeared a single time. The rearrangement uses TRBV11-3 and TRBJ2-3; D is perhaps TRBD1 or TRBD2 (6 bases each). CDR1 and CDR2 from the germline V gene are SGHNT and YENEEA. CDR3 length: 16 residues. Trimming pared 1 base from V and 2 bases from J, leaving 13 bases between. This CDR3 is CASSLVVGGATDTQYF. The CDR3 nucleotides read TGTGCCAGCAGCTTAGTTGTGGGGGGCGCCACAGATACGCAGTATTTT. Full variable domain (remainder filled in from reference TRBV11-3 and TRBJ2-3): EAGVVQSPRYKIIEKKQPVAFWCNPISGHNTLYWYLQNLGQGPELLIRYENEEAVDDSQLPKDRFSAERLKGVDSTLKIQPAELGDSAVYLCASSLVVGGATDTQYFGPGTRLTVL.

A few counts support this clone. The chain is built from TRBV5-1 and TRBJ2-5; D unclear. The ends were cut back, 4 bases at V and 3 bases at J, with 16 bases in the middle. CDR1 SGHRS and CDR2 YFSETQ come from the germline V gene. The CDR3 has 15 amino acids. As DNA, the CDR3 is TGCGCCAGCAGCCCCTGGTCTGGGTCCGAAGAGACCCAGTACTTC. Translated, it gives CASSPWSGSEETQYF.

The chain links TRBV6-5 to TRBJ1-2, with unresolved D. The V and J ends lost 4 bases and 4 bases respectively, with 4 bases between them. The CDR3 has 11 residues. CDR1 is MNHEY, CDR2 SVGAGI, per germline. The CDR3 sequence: CASSSPYGYTF. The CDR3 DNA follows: TGTGCCAGCAGTTCTCCCTATGGCTACACCTTC.

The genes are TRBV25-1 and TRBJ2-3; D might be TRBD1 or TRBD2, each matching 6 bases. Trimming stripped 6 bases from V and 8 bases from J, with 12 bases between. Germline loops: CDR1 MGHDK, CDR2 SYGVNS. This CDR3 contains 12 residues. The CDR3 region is CASSEGGLTQYF. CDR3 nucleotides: TGTGCCAGCAGCGAGGGGGGACTTACGCAGTATTTT.

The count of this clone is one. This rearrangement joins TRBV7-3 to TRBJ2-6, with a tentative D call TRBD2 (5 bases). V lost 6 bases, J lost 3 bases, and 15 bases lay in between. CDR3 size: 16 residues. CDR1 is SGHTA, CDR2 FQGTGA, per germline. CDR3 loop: CASRSSVRGGANVLTF. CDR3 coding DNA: TGTGCCAGCAGATCCTCCGTTCGGGGTGGGGCCAACGTCCTGACTTTC.

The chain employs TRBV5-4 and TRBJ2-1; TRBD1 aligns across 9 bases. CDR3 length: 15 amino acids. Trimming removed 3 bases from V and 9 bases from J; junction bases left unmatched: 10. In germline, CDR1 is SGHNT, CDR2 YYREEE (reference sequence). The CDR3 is CASSSSGQGFSEQFF. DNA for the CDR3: TGTGCCAGCAGCTCGTCGGGACAGGGCTTTAGTGAGCAGTTCTTC.

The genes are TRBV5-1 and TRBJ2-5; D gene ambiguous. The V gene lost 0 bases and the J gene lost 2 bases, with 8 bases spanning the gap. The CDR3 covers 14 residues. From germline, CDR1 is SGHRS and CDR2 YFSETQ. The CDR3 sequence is CASSLGQKQETQYF. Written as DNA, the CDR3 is TGCGCCAGCAGCTTGGGTCAGAAGCAAGAGACCCAGTACTTC. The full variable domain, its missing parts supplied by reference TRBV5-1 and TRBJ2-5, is KAGVTQTPRYLIKTRGQQVTLSCSPISGHRSVSWYQQTPGQGLQFLFEYFSETQRNKGNFPGRFSGRQFSNSRSEMNVSTLELGDSALYLCASSLGQKQETQYFGPGTRLLVL.

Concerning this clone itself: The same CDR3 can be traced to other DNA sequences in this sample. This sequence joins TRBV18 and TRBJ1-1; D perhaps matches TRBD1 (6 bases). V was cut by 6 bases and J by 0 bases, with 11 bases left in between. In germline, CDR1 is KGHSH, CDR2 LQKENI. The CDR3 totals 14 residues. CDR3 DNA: TGTGCCAGCTCTCCCGGGGGGCTGAACACTGAAGCTTTCTTT. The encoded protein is CASSPGGLNTEAFF.

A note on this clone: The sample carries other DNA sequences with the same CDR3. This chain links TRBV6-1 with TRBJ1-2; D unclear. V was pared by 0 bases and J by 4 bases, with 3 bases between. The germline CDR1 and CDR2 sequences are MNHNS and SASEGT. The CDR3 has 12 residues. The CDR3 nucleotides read TGTGCCAGCAGTGAAGCGGGCTATGGCTACACCTTC. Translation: CASSEAGYGYTF.

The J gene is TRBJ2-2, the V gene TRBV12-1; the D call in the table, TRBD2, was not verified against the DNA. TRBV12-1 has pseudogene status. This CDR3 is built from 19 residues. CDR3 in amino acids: CASSFVGLAGGMITGELFF. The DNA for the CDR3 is TGTGCCAGCAGCTTTGTGGGACTAGCGGGGGGTATGATCACCGGGGAGCTGTTTTTT.

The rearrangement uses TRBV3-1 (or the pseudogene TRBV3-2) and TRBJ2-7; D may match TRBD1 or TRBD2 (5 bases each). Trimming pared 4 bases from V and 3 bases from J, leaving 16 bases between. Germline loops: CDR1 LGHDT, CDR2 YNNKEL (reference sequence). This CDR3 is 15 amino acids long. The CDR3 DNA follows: TGTGCCAGCAGCCCCTCCGGGGACCTTTACTACGAGCAGTACTTC. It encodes CASSPSGDLYYEQYF.

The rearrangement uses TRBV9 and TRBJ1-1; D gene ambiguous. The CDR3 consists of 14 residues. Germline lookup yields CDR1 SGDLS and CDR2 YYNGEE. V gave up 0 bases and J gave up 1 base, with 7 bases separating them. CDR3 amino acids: CASSVGAENTEAFF. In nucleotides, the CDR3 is TGTGCCAGCAGCGTAGGAGCCGAGAACACTGAAGCTTTCTTT.

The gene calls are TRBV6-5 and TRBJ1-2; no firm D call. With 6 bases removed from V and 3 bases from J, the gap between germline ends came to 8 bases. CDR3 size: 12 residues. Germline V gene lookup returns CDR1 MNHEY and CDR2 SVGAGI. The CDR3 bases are TGTGCCAGCAGAGCGGAGTACTATGGCTACACCTTC. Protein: CASRAEYYGYTF.

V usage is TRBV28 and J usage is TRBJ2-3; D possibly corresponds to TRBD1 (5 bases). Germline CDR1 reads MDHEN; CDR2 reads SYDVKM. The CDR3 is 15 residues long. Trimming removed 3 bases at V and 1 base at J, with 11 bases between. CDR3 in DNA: TGTGCCAGCAGTTTTCGGGCAGGGCGCACAGATACGCAGTATTTT. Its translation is CASSFRAGRTDTQYF.

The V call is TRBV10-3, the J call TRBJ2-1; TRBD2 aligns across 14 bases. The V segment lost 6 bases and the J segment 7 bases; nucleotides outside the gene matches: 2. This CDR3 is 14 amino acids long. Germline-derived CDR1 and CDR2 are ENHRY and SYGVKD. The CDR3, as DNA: TGTGCCATCAGGGGACTAGCGGGGGTTAATGAGCAGTTCTTC. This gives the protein CAIRGLAGVNEQFF.

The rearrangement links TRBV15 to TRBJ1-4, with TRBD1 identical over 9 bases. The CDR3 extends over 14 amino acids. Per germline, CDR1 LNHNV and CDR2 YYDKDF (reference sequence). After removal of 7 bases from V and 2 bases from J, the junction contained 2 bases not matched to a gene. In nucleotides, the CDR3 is TGTGCCACCAAGGGGACAGGGACTAATGAAAAACTGTTTTTT. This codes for CATKGTGTNEKLFF.